This T cell receptor (beta chain) is drawn from a study of CD8 T cells in ankylosing spondylitis. Trimming took 5 bases from V and 7 from J; bases not matched to a gene: 8. This CDR3 spans 14 amino acids. The germline CDR1 and CDR2 sequences are DFQATT and SNEGSKA (reference sequence). Points from the study as a whole: Made up of about eight highly homologous variants, a TCR beta motif appeared characteristic of ankylosing spondylitis blood. Clones linked with disease were CD8+ and fairly uncommon in the peripheral blood. Enrichment of disease-linked clones was reportedly significant in matched ankylosing spondylitis synovial fluid.

Remarks on this clonotype: Its target is unknown.

Generation of TCR beta libraries employed quantitative 5'-RACE incorporating molecular barcodes. TCRdb passed the 5' RACE reads through MiXCR, listing each CDR3 protein once. The sample includes 300,000 to 350,000 distinct CDR3 sequences, roughly 14% seen only once; the top ten take roughly 1.1%. The receptor was isolated from a male donor with ankylosing spondylitis or in good health (not recorded which). The sample comprised blood, either unsorted or a sorted T cell fraction (not recorded which). V gene TRBV20-1 combines with J gene TRBJ2-1, with 10 bases fitting TRBD2. In DNA form, the CDR3 reads TGCAGTGCTTCCCCTAGCGGGAGTGGGAATGAGCAGTTCTTC. Its translation is CSASPSGSGNEQFF.